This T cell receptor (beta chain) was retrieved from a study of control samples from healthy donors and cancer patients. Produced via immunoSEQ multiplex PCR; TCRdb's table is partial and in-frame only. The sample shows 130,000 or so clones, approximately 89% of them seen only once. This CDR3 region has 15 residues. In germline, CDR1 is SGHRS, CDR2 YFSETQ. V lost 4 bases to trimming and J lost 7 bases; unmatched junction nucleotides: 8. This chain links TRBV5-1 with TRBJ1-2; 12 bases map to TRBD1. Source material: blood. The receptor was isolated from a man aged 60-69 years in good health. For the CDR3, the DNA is TGCGCCAGCAGCGAAGTAGGGACAGGGGGCGGTGGCTACACCTTC. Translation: CASSEVGTGGGGYTF.